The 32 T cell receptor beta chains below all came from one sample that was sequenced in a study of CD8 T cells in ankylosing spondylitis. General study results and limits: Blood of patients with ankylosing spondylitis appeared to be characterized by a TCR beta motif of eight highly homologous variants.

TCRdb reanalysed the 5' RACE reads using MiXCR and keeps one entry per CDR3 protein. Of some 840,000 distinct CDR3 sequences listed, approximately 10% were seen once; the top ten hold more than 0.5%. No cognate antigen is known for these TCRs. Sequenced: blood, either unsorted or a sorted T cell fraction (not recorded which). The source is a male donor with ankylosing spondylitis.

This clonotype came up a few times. CDR3 protein: CASSFPTGRYGYTF. CDR3 DNA: TGTGCCAGCAGTTTTCCGACAGGGAGGTATGGCTACACCTTC. The rearrangement links TRBV12-3 or TRBV12-4 to TRBJ1-2, with 7 bases fitting TRBD1. CDR3 length equals 14 residues. J lost 5 bases, V lost 3 bases, and 6 bases had no gene match.

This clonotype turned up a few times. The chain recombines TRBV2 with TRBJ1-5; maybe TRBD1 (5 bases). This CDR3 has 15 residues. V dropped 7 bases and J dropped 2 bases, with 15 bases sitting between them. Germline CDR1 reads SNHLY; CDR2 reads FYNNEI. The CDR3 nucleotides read TGTGCCAGCACCGCTTGGGACGGAGGCAATCAGCCCCAGCATTTT. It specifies CASTAWDGGNQPQHF.

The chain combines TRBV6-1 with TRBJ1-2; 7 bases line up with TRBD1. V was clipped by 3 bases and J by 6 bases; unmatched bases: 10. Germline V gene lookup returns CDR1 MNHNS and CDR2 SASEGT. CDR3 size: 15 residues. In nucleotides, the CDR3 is TGTGCCAGCAGTGAGGGTAACAGGGGATTCCATGGCTACACCTTC. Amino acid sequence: CASSEGNRGFHGYTF.

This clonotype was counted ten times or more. CDR3 loop: CASSSIQTQYF. CDR3 nucleotides: TGTGCCAGCAGCTCCATTCAAACCCAGTACTTC. This chain uses TRBV5-6 with TRBJ2-5; D is undetermined. In germline, CDR1 is SGHDT, CDR2 YYEEEE. V lost 3 bases and J 8 bases, leaving 8 bases between the germline ends. The CDR3 is 11 residues long.

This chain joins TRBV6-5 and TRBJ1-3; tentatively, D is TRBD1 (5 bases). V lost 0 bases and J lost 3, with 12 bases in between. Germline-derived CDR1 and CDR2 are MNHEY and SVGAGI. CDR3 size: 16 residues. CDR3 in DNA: TGTGCCAGCAGTTACTCCCCAGGGCTGATTGGAAACACCATATATTTT. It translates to CASSYSPGLIGNTIYF.

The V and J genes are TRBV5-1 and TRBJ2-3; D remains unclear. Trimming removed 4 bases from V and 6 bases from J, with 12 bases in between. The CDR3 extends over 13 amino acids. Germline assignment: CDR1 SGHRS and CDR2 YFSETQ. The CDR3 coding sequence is TGCGCCAGCAGCCCGGCGTTGGACGATACGCAGTATTTT. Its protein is CASSPALDDTQYF.

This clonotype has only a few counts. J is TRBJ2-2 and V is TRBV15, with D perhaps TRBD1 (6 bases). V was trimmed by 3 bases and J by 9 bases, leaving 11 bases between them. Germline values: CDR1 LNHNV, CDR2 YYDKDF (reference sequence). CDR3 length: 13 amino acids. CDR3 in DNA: TGTGCCACCAGCAGCGGCAGGGGTAGGGAGCTGTTTTTT. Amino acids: CATSSGRGRELFF. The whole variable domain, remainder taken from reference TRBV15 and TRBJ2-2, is DAMVIQNPRYQVTQFGKPVTLSCSQTLNHNVMYWYQQKSSQAPKLLFHYYDKDFNNEADTPDNFQSRRPNTSFCFLDIRSPGLGDTAMYLCATSSGRGRELFFGEGSRLTVL.

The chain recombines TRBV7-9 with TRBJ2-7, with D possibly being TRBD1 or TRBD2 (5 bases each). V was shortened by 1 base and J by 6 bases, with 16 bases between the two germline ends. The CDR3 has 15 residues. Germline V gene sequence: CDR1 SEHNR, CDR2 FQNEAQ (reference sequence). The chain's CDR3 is CASSLGGTRGGEQYF. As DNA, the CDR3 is TGTGCCAGCAGCTTAGGGGGGACCCGGGGTGGCGAGCAGTACTTC.

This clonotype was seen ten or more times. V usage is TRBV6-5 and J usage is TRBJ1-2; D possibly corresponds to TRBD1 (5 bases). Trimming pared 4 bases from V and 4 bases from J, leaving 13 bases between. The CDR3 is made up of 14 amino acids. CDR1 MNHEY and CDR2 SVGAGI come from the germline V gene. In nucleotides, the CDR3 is TGTGCCAGCAGTTCGCGGGACGGGATCTATGGCTACACCTTC. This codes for CASSSRDGIYGYTF.

The CDR3 spells CSASVENHEQFF. Written as DNA, the CDR3 is TGCAGTGCTAGTGTGGAGAACCATGAGCAGTTCTTC. The V call is TRBV20-1, the J call TRBJ2-1; D is uncertain. Germline lookup yields CDR1 DFQATT and CDR2 SNEGSKA (reference sequence). This CDR3 has 12 amino acids. With 3 bases removed from V and 8 bases from J, the gap between germline ends came to 11 bases.

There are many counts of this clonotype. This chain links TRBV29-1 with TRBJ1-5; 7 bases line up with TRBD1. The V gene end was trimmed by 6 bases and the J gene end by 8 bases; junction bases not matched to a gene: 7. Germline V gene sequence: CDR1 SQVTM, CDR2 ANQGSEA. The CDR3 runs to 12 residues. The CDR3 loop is CSVGRQGEPQHF. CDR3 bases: TGCAGCGTGGGGAGACAGGGAGAGCCCCAGCATTTT.

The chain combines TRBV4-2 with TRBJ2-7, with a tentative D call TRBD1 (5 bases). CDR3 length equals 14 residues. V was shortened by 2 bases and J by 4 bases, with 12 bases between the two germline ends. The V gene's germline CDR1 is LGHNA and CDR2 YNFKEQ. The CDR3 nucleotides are TGTGCCAGCAGCCAAACGACAGTACTTTACGAGCAGTACTTC. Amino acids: CASSQTTVLYEQYF.

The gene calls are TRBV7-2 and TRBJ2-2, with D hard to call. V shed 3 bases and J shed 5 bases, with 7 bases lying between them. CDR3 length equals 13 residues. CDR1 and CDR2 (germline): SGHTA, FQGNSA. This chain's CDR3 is CASSLLTTGELFF. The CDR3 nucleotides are TGTGCCAGCAGCTTGTTGACGACCGGGGAGCTGTTTTTT.

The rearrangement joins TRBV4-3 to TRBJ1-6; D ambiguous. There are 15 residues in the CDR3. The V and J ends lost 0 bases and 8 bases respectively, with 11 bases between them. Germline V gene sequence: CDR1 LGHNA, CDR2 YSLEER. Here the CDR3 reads CASSQEVHGYSPLHF. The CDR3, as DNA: TGCGCCAGCAGCCAAGAAGTGCACGGGTATTCACCCCTCCACTTT.

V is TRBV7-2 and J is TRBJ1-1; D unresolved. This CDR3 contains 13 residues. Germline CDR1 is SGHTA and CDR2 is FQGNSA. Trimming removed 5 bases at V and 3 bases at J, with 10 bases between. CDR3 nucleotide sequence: TGTGCCAGCAGCAAGGACCAGCACACTGAAGCTTTCTTT. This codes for CASSKDQHTEAFF.

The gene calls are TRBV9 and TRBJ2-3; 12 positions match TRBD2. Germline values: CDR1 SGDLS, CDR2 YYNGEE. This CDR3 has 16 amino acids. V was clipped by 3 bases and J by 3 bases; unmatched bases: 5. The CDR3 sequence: CASSGRLAGVTDTQYF. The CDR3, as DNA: TGTGCCAGCAGCGGCCGACTAGCGGGAGTTACAGATACGCAGTATTTT.

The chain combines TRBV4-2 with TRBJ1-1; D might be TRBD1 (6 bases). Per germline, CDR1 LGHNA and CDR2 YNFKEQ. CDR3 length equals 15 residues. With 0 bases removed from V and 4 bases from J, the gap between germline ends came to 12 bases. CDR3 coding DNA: TGTGCCAGCAGCCAAGATCTTGCGGGGGCCACTGAAGCTTTCTTT. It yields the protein CASSQDLAGATEAFF.

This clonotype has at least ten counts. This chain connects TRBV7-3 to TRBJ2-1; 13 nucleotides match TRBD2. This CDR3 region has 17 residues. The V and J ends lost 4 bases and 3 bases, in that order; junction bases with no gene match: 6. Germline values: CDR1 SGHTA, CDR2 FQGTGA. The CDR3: CASSSGRLAGGYNEQFF. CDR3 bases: TGTGCCAGCAGCTCCGGACGACTAGCGGGGGGCTACAATGAGCAGTTCTTC.

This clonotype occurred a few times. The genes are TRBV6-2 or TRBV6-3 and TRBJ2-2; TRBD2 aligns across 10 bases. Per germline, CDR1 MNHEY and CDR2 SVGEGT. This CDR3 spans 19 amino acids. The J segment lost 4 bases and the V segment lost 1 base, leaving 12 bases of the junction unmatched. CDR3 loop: CASSYLLAGISPFTGELFF. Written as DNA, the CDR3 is TGTGCCAGCAGTTACTTACTAGCGGGAATCTCCCCGTTCACCGGGGAGCTGTTTTTT.

DNA of the CDR3: TGCAGTGCTAGGCCTAGCGGGAGTGAGCAGTTCTTC. It encodes CSARPSGSEQFF. The V call is TRBV20-1, the J call TRBJ2-1; 10 bases are shared with TRBD2. This CDR3 region has 12 residues. Looked up from germline, CDR1 is DFQATT and CDR2 is SNEGSKA (reference sequence). V trimming: 3 bases; J trimming: 9 bases; junction bases outside the gene matches: 2.

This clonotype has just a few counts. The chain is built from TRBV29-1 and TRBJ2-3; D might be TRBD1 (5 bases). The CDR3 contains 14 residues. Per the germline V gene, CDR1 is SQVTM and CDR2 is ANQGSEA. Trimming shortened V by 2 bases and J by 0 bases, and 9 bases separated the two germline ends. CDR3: CSVETGLSTDTQYF. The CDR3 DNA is TGCAGCGTTGAAACAGGTCTTAGCACAGATACGCAGTATTTT.

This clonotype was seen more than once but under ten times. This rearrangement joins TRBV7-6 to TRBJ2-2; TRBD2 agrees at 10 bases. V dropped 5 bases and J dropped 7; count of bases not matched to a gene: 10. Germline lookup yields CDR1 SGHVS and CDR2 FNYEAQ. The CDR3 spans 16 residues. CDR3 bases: TGTGCCAGCAGCGAAACCGGGACTAGCGACCTCGGGGAGCTGTTTTTT. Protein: CASSETGTSDLGELFF.

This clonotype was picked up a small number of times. CDR3 DNA sequence: TGTGCCAGCACCAACCGGGGCTCACACGAGCAGTACTTC. Translation gives CASTNRGSHEQYF. The chain joins TRBV7-9 to TRBJ2-7, with D tentatively TRBD1 or TRBD2 (5 bases each). From germline, CDR1 is SEHNR and CDR2 FQNEAQ (reference sequence). Trimming shortened V by 7 bases and J by 5 bases, and 15 bases separated the two germline ends. There are 13 residues in the CDR3.

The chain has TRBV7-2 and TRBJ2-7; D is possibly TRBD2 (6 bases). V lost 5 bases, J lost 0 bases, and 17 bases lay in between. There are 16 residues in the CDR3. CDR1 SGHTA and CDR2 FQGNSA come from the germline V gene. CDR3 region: CASSVSLGGPSYEQYF. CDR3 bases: TGTGCCAGCAGCGTGAGTCTTGGAGGGCCCTCCTACGAGCAGTACTTC.

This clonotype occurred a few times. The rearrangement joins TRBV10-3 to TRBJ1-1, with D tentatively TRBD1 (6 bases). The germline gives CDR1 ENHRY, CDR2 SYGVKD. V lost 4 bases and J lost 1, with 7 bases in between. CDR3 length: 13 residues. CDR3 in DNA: TGTGCCATCAGTGCAGGGGAGAACACTGAAGCTTTCTTT. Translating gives CAISAGENTEAFF.

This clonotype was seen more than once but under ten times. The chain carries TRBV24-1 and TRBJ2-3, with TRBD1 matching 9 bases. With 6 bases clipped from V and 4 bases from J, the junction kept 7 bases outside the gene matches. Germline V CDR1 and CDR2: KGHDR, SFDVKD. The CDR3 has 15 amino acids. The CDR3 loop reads CATSTQGAGADTQYF. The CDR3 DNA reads TGTGCCACCAGTACACAGGGGGCTGGCGCAGATACGCAGTATTTT.

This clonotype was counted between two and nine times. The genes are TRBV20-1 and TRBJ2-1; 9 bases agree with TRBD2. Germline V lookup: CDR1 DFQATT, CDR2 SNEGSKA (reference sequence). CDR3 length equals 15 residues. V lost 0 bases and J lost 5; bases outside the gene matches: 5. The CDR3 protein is CSARDRLAANNEQFF. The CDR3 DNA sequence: TGCAGTGCTAGAGATCGACTAGCGGCAAACAATGAGCAGTTCTTC.

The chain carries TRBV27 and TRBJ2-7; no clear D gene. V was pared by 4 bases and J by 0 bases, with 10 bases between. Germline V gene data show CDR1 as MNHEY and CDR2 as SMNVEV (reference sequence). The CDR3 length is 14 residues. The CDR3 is CASSYYYSSYEQYF. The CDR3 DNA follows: TGTGCCAGCAGTTATTATTATTCCTCCTACGAGCAGTACTTC.

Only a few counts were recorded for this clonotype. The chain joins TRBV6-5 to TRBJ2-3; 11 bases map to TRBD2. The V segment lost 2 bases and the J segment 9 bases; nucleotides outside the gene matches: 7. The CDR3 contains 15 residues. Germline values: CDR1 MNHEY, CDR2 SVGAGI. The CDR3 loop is CASSYPGTSGSTQYF. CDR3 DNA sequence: TGTGCCAGCAGTTACCCCGGGACTAGCGGTTCGACGCAGTATTTT.

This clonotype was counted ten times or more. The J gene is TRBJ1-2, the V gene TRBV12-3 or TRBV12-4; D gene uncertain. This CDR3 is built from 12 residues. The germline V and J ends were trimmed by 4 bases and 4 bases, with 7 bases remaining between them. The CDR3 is CASSWQLYGYTF. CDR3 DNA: TGTGCCAGCAGTTGGCAGCTCTATGGCTACACCTTC.

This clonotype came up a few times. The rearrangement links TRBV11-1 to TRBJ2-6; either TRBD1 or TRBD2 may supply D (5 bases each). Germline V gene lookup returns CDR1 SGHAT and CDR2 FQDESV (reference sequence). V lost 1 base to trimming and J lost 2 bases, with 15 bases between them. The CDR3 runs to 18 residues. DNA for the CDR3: TGTGCCAGCAGCTTAGTATTTGGGGGTTACGCTGGGGCCAACGTCCTGACTTTC. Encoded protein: CASSLVFGGYAGANVLTF.

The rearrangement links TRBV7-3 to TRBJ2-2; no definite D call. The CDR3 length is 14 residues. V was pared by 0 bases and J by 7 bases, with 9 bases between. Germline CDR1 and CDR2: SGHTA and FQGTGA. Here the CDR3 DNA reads TGTGCCAGCAGCTTAACGACTGGGGTCGGGGAGCTGTTTTTT. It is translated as CASSLTTGVGELFF.